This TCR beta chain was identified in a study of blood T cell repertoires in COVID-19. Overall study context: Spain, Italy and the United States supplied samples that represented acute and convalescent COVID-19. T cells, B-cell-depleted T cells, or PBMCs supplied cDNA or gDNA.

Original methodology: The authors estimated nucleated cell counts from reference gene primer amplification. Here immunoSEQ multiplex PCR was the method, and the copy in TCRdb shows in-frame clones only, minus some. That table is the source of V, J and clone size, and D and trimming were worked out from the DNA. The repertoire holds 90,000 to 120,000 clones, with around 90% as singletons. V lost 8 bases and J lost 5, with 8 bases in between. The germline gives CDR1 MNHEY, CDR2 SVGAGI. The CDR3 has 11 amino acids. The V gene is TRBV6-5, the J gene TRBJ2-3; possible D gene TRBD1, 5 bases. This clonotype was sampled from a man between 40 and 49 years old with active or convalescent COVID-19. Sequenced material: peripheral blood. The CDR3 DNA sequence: TGTGCCAGCGGGGCAATAGATACGCAGTATTTT. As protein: CASGAIDTQYF.